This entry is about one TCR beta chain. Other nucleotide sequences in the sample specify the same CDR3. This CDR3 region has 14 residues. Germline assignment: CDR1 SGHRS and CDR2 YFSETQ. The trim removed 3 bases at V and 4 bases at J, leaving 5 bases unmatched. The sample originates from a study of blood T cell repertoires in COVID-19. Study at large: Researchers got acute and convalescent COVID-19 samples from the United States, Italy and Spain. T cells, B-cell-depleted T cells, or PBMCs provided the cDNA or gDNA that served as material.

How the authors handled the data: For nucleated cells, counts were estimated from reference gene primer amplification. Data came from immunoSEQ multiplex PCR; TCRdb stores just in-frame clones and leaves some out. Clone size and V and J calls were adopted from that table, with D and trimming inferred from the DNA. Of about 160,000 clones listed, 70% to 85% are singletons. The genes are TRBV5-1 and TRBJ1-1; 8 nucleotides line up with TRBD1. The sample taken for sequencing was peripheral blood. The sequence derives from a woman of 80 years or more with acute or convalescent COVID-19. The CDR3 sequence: CASSSTGGSTEAFF. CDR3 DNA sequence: TGCGCCAGCAGCTCCACAGGGGGATCCACTGAAGCTTTCTTT.